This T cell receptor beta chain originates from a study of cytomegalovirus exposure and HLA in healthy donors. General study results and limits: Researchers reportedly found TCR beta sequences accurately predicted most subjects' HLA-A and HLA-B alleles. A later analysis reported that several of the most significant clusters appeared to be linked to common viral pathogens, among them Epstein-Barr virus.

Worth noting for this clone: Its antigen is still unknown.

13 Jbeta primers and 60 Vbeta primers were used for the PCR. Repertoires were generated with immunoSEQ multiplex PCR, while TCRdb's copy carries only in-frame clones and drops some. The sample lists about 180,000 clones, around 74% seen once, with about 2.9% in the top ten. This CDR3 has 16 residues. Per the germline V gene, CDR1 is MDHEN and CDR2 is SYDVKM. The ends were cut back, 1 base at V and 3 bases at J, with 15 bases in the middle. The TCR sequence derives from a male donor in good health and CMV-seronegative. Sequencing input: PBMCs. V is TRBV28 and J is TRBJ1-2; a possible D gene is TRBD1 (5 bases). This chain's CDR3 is CASSLFGSGGDYGYTF. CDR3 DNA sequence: TGTGCCAGCAGTTTATTTGGGTCGGGGGGGGACTATGGCTACACCTTC.